The 8 T cell receptor beta chains presented below share a single source sample, sequenced in a study of beta chain features in type 1 diabetes. Regarding the study as a whole: People with Type 1 diabetes carried modestly yet significantly shorter TCRB CDR3s in all four CD4+ subsets.

As every portion of the isolated RNA was reverse transcribed, the sequencing read expressed TCRB transcripts. Profiled with immunoSEQ multiplex PCR; TCRdb holds only in-frame clones, not every one. The sample records fewer than 400,000 clones, about a tenth being singletons. Antigen specificity for these receptors is unknown. What was sequenced was central memory CD4+ T cells from blood. These TCRs come from a man younger than 45 with type 1 diabetes.

The sample holds a few counts of this clone. V is TRBV29-1 and J is TRBJ2-5; 8 nucleotides match TRBD1. The CDR3 has 16 residues. In germline, CDR1 is SQVTM, CDR2 ANQGSEA. V shed 6 bases, J shed 2 bases, and the junction held 14 bases outside the gene matches. The CDR3 nucleotides read TGCAGCGTCCTAAGAGGTGGGACAGGTGCTCAAGAGACCCAGTACTTC. Its translation: CSVLRGGTGAQETQYF.

A few counts support this clone. The sample holds other DNA sequences that translate to the same CDR3. This rearrangement joins TRBV19 to TRBJ1-2, with TRBD1 matching over 7 bases. Germline assignment: CDR1 LNHDA and CDR2 SQIVND (reference sequence). V shed 6 bases and J 3 bases; nucleotides not matched to a gene: 7. The CDR3 runs 14 residues. The CDR3 sequence is CASSHRGRDYGYTF. CDR3 nucleotide sequence: TGTGCCAGTAGCCACAGGGGACGAGACTATGGCTACACCTTC.

The chain combines TRBV14 with TRBJ2-1; unclear D gene. Germline assignment: CDR1 SGHDN and CDR2 FVKESK. The V gene lost 1 base and the J gene lost 3 bases, with 1 base spanning the gap. The CDR3 covers 12 residues. The CDR3 coding sequence is TGTGCCAGCAGCCAAGGCTACAATGAGCAGTTCTTC. It specifies CASSQGYNEQFF.

The rearrangement joins TRBV7-8 to TRBJ2-7, with TRBD1 identical over 8 bases. Germline lookup yields CDR1 SGHVS and CDR2 FQNEAQ. Germline trimming cut 0 bases from V and 2 bases from J; bases unmatched to any gene: 9. The CDR3 is made up of 17 amino acids. Here the CDR3 reads CASSLAVWQGAPYEQYF. For the CDR3, the DNA is TGTGCCAGCAGCTTAGCCGTTTGGCAGGGGGCCCCCTACGAGCAGTACTTC. Using reference TRBV7-8 and TRBJ2-7 for the parts outside the CDR3, the full variable domain is GAGVSQSPRYKVAKRGQDVALRCDPISGHVSLFWYQQALGQGPEFLTYFQNEAQLDKSGLPSDRFFAERPEGSVSTLKIQRTQQEDSAVYLCASSLAVWQGAPYEQYFGPGTRLTVT.

The J gene is TRBJ2-5, the V gene TRBV6-5, with TRBD1 matching 8 bases. The CDR3 is made up of 14 amino acids. Germline V gene sequence: CDR1 MNHEY, CDR2 SVGAGI. V shed 4 bases, J shed 5 bases, and the junction held 6 bases outside the gene matches. CDR3 region: CASSFQGAGETQYF. The CDR3 bases are TGTGCCAGCAGTTTCCAGGGGGCTGGGGAGACCCAGTACTTC.

The chain employs TRBV11-2 and TRBJ2-5; 7 positions match TRBD1. The CDR3 is 16 amino acids. With V trimmed by 4 bases and J by 4 bases, 12 bases remained unmatched. Germline-derived CDR1 and CDR2 are SGHAT and FQNNGV. CDR3 sequence reads: CASSSLTGSVRETQYF. In nucleotides, the CDR3 is TGTGCCAGCAGCTCGTTGACAGGGTCGGTCCGAGAGACCCAGTACTTC.

This clone showed up just a few times. The chain is built from TRBV7-2 and TRBJ2-7; weak D call: TRBD1 (7 bases). The CDR3 is made up of 15 amino acids. V dropped 5 bases and J dropped 2 bases, with 16 bases sitting between them. Looked up from germline, CDR1 is SGHTA and CDR2 is FQGNSA. The CDR3 DNA reads TGTGCCAGCAGCCCAAGACAGGGAGGCACCTACGAGCAGTACTTC. Translating it yields CASSPRQGGTYEQYF.

This clone was found a few times. The chain joins TRBV7-2 to TRBJ2-1; 9 bases match TRBD2. This CDR3 is 16 amino acids long. Germline lookup yields CDR1 SGHTA and CDR2 FQGNSA. J gave up 2 bases and V 3 bases, and 5 bases lay outside the gene matches. For the CDR3, the DNA is TGTGCCAGCAGCTTTAATCTAGCGGGGACCTACAATGAGCAGTTCTTC. Protein: CASSFNLAGTYNEQFF. The full variable domain, in which reference TRBV7-2 and TRBJ2-1 provide the parts outside the CDR3, is GAGVSQSPSNKVTEKGKDVELRCDPISGHTALYWYRQSLGQGLEFLIYFQGNSAPDKSGLPSDRFSAERTGGSVSTLTIQRTQQEDSAVYLCASSFNLAGTYNEQFFGPGTRLTVL.